The rows below give T cell receptor beta chains drawn from one sample of a study of CD8 T cells in Susac syndrome. TCRdb re-called the immunoSEQ multiplex PCR reads with MiXCR, one entry per CDR3 protein. The sample has some 180,000 distinct CDR3 sequences, around 94% seen once; the top ten hold 0.099%. Material: CD4+ T cells from PBMCs. The receptors come from a human donor with Susac syndrome. Both conserved end residues are part of each CDR3. The order of the fields is clone size, J gene, V gene, D gene, CDR3 DNA, CDR3 protein. The D gene is left open where the match is weak. Where a row states a size, it is once, few, many or the class of an expanded clone; other rows omit it.

clone size: once
J gene: TRBJ1-2
V gene: TRBV7-2
D gene: .
CDR3 DNA: TGTGCCAGCAGCTTAACCTCGGACGAGAACTATGGCTACACCTTC
CDR3 protein: CASSLTSDENYGYTF

clone size: .
J gene: TRBJ1-4
V gene: TRBV11-2
D gene: .
CDR3 DNA: TGTGCCAGCAGTCAAAGACCAACTAATGAAAAACTGTTTTTT
CDR3 protein: CASSQRPTNEKLFF

clone size: few
J gene: TRBJ2-7
V gene: TRBV5-1
D gene: TRBD1
CDR3 DNA: TGCGCCAGCTCAGGGGGACAGACCTACGAGCAGTACTTC
CDR3 protein: CASSGGQTYEQYF

clone size: .
J gene: TRBJ2-7
V gene: TRBV6-1
D gene: .
CDR3 DNA: TGTGCCAGCACCACGGGGGGCCTCTACGAGCAGTACTTC
CDR3 protein: CASTTGGLYEQYF

clone size: .
J gene: TRBJ1-6
V gene: TRBV7-2
D gene: TRBD1
CDR3 DNA: TGTGCCAGCAGCTTCCTCAGGGGGAGCAATTCACCCCTCCACTTT
CDR3 protein: CASSFLRGSNSPLHF

clone size: .
J gene: TRBJ2-7
V gene: TRBV20-1
D gene: TRBD1
CDR3 DNA: TGCAGTGCTCGGCCCCCGGGACAGGGTCTCGACGAGCAGTACTTC
CDR3 protein: CSARPPGQGLDEQYF

clone size: once
J gene: TRBJ1-4
V gene: TRBV5-1
D gene: .
CDR3 DNA: TGCGCCAGCAGAGTAGGGAATGGTGAAAAACTGTTTTTT
CDR3 protein: CASRVGNGEKLFF

clone size: .
J gene: TRBJ1-2
V gene: TRBV25-1
D gene: .
CDR3 DNA: TGTGCCAGCAGTGAATATGGTGGGGGAGTGAGCTATGGCTACACCTTC
CDR3 protein: CASSEYGGGVSYGYTF

clone size: once
J gene: TRBJ2-7
V gene: TRBV6-5
D gene: .
CDR3 DNA: TGTGCCAGCAGTTACTCGGGGCAGAGCGAGCAGTACTTC
CDR3 protein: CASSYSGQSEQYF

clone size: once
J gene: TRBJ2-5
V gene: TRBV30
D gene: .
CDR3 DNA: TGTGCCTGGAGTGTTACAGGGTCGGGGACCCAGTACTTC
CDR3 protein: CAWSVTGSGTQYF

clone size: .
J gene: TRBJ1-4
V gene: TRBV7-2
D gene: .
CDR3 DNA: TGTGCCAGCAGCCCCTCGTCTGGGCGGCGAAATGAAAAACTGTTTTTT
CDR3 protein: CASSPSSGRRNEKLFF

clone size: .
J gene: TRBJ1-1
V gene: TRBV20-1
D gene: .
CDR3 DNA: TGCAGTGCTATAGGTGGGTCGGGCACTGAAGCTTTCTTT
CDR3 protein: CSAIGGSGTEAFF

clone size: .
J gene: TRBJ2-7
V gene: TRBV2
D gene: .
CDR3 DNA: TGTGCCACCTCCGACGATCAGGGCTCCTACGAGCAGTACTTC
CDR3 protein: CATSDDQGSYEQYF

clone size: .
J gene: TRBJ2-7
V gene: TRBV28
D gene: .
CDR3 DNA: TGTGCCAGCAGTACGATCAATTCCTACGAGCAGTACTTC
CDR3 protein: CASSTINSYEQYF

clone size: .
J gene: TRBJ1-1
V gene: TRBV12-3/TRBV12-4
D gene: .
CDR3 DNA: TGTGCCAGCAGTTTAATTCACATGAACACTGAAGCTTTCTTT
CDR3 protein: CASSLIHMNTEAFF

clone size: .
J gene: TRBJ1-1
V gene: TRBV29-1
D gene: .
CDR3 DNA: TGCAGCGTTGTTATTGGGGCGCGAACATCAGCTTTCTTT
CDR3 protein: CSVVIGARTSAFF

clone size: .
J gene: TRBJ1-6
V gene: TRBV20-1
D gene: .
CDR3 DNA: TGCAGTGCTAGAGAGGAGACGGGTTCACCCCTCCACTTT
CDR3 protein: CSAREETGSPLHF

clone size: .
J gene: TRBJ2-7
V gene: TRBV12-3/TRBV12-4
D gene: .
CDR3 DNA: TGTGCCAGCAGTTTTGGCAGGGGGCGGGAGAGCTCCTACGAGCAGTACTTC
CDR3 protein: CASSFGRGRESSYEQYF

clone size: .
J gene: TRBJ1-5
V gene: TRBV7-2
D gene: .
CDR3 DNA: TGTGCCAGCAGCTCTTATAGCAATCAGCCCCAGCATTTT
CDR3 protein: CASSSYSNQPQHF

clone size: .
J gene: TRBJ2-3
V gene: TRBV30
D gene: TRBD2
CDR3 DNA: TGTGCCTGGAGTGGGATTACGGGGGGAGATACAGATACGCAGTATTTT
CDR3 protein: CAWSGITGGDTDTQYF

clone size: .
J gene: TRBJ2-3
V gene: TRBV29-1
D gene: TRBD2
CDR3 DNA: TGCAGCGTTGAATTCTTCACTAGCGGGGAAGTGACAGATACGCAGTATTTT
CDR3 protein: CSVEFFTSGEVTDTQYF

clone size: .
J gene: TRBJ2-7
V gene: TRBV20-1
D gene: TRBD1
CDR3 DNA: TGCAGTGCTAGACTGGAACAGGGGTTGAGCGAGCAGTACTTC
CDR3 protein: CSARLEQGLSEQYF

clone size: few
J gene: TRBJ1-1
V gene: TRBV18
D gene: .
CDR3 DNA: TGTGCCAGCTCACCTCCGACACGGAACACTGAAGCTTTCTTT
CDR3 protein: CASSPPTRNTEAFF

clone size: .
J gene: TRBJ1-4
V gene: TRBV7-2
D gene: TRBD1
CDR3 DNA: TGTGCCAGCAGCTTTCGGTCAGGGGGTGAAAAACTGTTTTTT
CDR3 protein: CASSFRSGGEKLFF

clone size: .
J gene: TRBJ1-1
V gene: TRBV3-1
D gene: TRBD1
CDR3 DNA: TGTGCCAGCAGCCAAGTTAGGACAGGGAGAACTGAAGCTTTCTTT
CDR3 protein: CASSQVRTGRTEAFF

clone size: .
J gene: TRBJ1-1
V gene: TRBV30
D gene: .
CDR3 DNA: TGTGCCTACAACGCTGGACACATGAACACTGAAGCTTTCTTT
CDR3 protein: CAYNAGHMNTEAFF

clone size: .
J gene: TRBJ1-2
V gene: TRBV2
D gene: TRBD1
CDR3 DNA: TGTGCCAGCAGGCCGGGACAGACTAACTATGGCTACACCTTC
CDR3 protein: CASRPGQTNYGYTF

clone size: .
J gene: TRBJ2-3
V gene: TRBV30
D gene: TRBD1
CDR3 DNA: TGTGCCTGGAGCGGGACAGGGTGGCGGGATACGCAGTATTTT
CDR3 protein: CAWSGTGWRDTQYF

clone size: .
J gene: TRBJ2-5
V gene: TRBV20-1
D gene: TRBD2
CDR3 DNA: TGCAGTGCGGCCGGGACTAGAGAAGAGACCCAGTACTTC
CDR3 protein: CSAAGTREETQYF

clone size: .
J gene: TRBJ2-1
V gene: TRBV19
D gene: .
CDR3 DNA: TGTGCCAGTAGTATCGGCGGGGTCTTGTACAATGAGCAGTTCTTC
CDR3 protein: CASSIGGVLYNEQFF

clone size: .
J gene: TRBJ2-7
V gene: TRBV30
D gene: .
CDR3 DNA: TGTGCCTGGAGGAAACAGATATCCTCCTACGAGCAGTACTTC
CDR3 protein: CAWRKQISSYEQYF

clone size: .
J gene: TRBJ2-7
V gene: TRBV29-1
D gene: TRBD2
CDR3 DNA: TGCAGCGTTGCGGGGACTAGCGGGAACCTCTACGAGCAGTACTTC
CDR3 protein: CSVAGTSGNLYEQYF

clone size: .
J gene: TRBJ2-3
V gene: TRBV30
D gene: .
CDR3 DNA: TGTGCCTGGAGCCCATTACGGACCACAGATACGCAGTATTTT
CDR3 protein: CAWSPLRTTDTQYF

clone size: .
J gene: TRBJ1-1
V gene: TRBV20-1
D gene: TRBD1
CDR3 DNA: TGCAGTGCTAATTCTGGGCAGGGGGCTTGGGACACTGAAGCTTTCTTT
CDR3 protein: CSANSGQGAWDTEAFF

clone size: .
J gene: TRBJ1-2
V gene: TRBV27
D gene: .
CDR3 DNA: TGTGCCAGCAGTTCGACGGTTAACTATGGCTACACCTTC
CDR3 protein: CASSSTVNYGYTF

clone size: .
J gene: TRBJ1-3
V gene: TRBV4-2
D gene: .
CDR3 DNA: TGTGCCAGCAGCCAAGGGGCTGATGGAAACACCATATATTTT
CDR3 protein: CASSQGADGNTIYF

clone size: once
J gene: TRBJ1-2
V gene: TRBV6-2/TRBV6-3
D gene: .
CDR3 DNA: TGTGCCAGCAGCCCCGACAACGCCCGGGGCTACACCTTC
CDR3 protein: CASSPDNARGYTF

clone size: .
J gene: TRBJ1-3
V gene: TRBV21-1
D gene: .
CDR3 DNA: TGTGCCAGCTCGAGCAGGAAAACGGACGCTGGAAACACCATATATTTT
CDR3 protein: CASSSRKTDAGNTIYF

clone size: .
J gene: TRBJ2-1
V gene: TRBV4-2
D gene: TRBD2
CDR3 DNA: TGTGCCAGCAGCCAAGATGGGGGCCTTAGCGGGAGAGTCTACAATGAGCAGTTCTTC
CDR3 protein: CASSQDGGLSGRVYNEQFF

clone size: .
J gene: TRBJ2-5
V gene: TRBV20-1
D gene: TRBD2
CDR3 DNA: TGCAGTGCTAGAGATGTGGCGGGAGGGCCGGTGACCCAGTACTTC
CDR3 protein: CSARDVAGGPVTQYF